The rows below give T cell receptor beta chains drawn from one sample of a study of cytomegalovirus exposure and HLA in healthy donors. The assay was immunoSEQ multiplex PCR, and TCRdb's table has in-frame clones only and misses some. The table lists about 110,000 clones, roughly 82% of them singletons, with about 1.6% in the top ten. Sequenced: PBMCs. The receptors shown here come from a man over 45 in good health and CMV-seronegative. Each CDR3 is given with its conserved first and last residue. The D gene is left open where the match is weak. Some rows mark clone size as missing; the rest say once, few, many or name a class of expanded clone.

>TRBD1|TRBJ1-2|few|TRBV4-1
CASSQSQGGGGYTF
TGCGCCAGCAGCCAATCCCAAGGGGGCGGTGGCTACACCTTC
>NA|TRBJ2-7|few|TRBV2
CASTRQDRSSYEQYF
TGTGCCAGCACCCGACAGGACAGAAGCTCCTACGAGCAGTACTTC
>NA|TRBJ1-6|NA|TRBV4-1
CASSQKTQLDYNSPLHF
TGCGCCAGCAGCCAAAAGACTCAGCTAGACTATAATTCACCCCTCCACTTT
>TRBD1|TRBJ2-1|NA|TRBV28
CASSSGQGPYNEQFF
TGTGCCAGCAGTTCAGGACAGGGGCCGTACAATGAGCAGTTCTTC
>TRBD1|TRBJ2-3|NA|TRBV4-1
CASSQVAGTGTQYF
TGCGCCAGCAGCCAAGTGGCGGGGACAGGTACGCAGTATTTT
>NA|TRBJ1-3|NA|TRBV11-2
CASSSGVGPGNTIYF
TGTGCCAGCAGCTCAGGGGTGGGGCCAGGAAACACCATATATTTT
>NA|TRBJ2-5|NA|TRBV19
CASRGLSLAETQYF
TGTGCCAGCCGAGGACTATCCCTCGCGGAGACCCAGTACTTC
>NA|TRBJ2-7|NA|TRBV6-6
CASTARAIIKQYF
TGTGCCAGCACGGCCAGGGCCATTATCAAGCAGTACTTC
>NA|TRBJ2-2|NA|TRBV7-9
CASQRLRGNTGELFF
TGTGCCAGCCAGAGACTCAGGGGCAACACCGGGGAGCTGTTTTTT
>TRBD1|TRBJ1-6|NA|TRBV7-9
CASSSGGTGYSPLHF
TGTGCCAGCAGCTCCGGGGGGACAGGGTATTCACCCCTCCACTTT
>NA|TRBJ1-6|NA|TRBV6-1
CASSEWGRGSYNSPLHF
TGTGCCAGCAGCGAATGGGGGCGAGGATCCTATAATTCACCCCTCCACTTT
>NA|TRBJ2-7|NA|TRBV30
CASARGDEQYF
TGTGCCTCCGCCCGGGGAGACGAGCAGTACTTC
>NA|TRBJ1-1|once|TRBV28
CATYRADTEAFF
TGTGCCACCTACAGGGCGGACACTGAAGCTTTCTTT
>NA|TRBJ1-3|NA|TRBV13
CASSSGTFFGTIYF
TGTGCCAGCAGCTCCGGGACATTCTTTGGCACCATATATTTT
>TRBD1|TRBJ1-1|NA|TRBV19
CASSIQGESSTEAFF
TGTGCCAGTAGTATACAGGGGGAAAGTAGTACTGAAGCTTTCTTT
>NA|TRBJ2-5|once|TRBV7-2
CASSLVFGDEETQYF
TGTGCCAGCAGCTTAGTTTTCGGGGATGAAGAGACCCAGTACTTC
>TRBD1|TRBJ1-3|NA|TRBV4-3
CASSQDRRNTIYF
TGCGCCAGCAGCCAGGACAGGCGAAACACCATATATTTT
>TRBD2|TRBJ2-1|NA|TRBV7-7
CASSVGLAGDEQFF
TGTGCTAGCAGCGTTGGACTAGCGGGGGATGAGCAGTTCTTC
>NA|TRBJ2-5|few|TRBV19
CASSKRDLQETQYF
TGTGCCAGTAGTAAACGGGACTTACAAGAGACCCAGTACTTC
>TRBD2|TRBJ2-5|NA|TRBV18
CASSPPGLAGGGETQYF
TGTGCCAGCTCACCACCGGGACTAGCGGGGGGCGGCGAGACCCAGTACTTC
>NA|TRBJ1-3|few|TRBV5-6
CASSLGQGNTIYF
TGTGCCAGCAGCTTGGGGCAGGGAAACACCATATATTTT
>TRBD2|TRBJ2-6|few|TRBV6-4
CASSAVAGSSGANVLTF
TGTGCCAGCAGTGCGGTAGCGGGGAGCTCTGGGGCCAACGTCCTGACTTTC
>TRBD2|TRBJ2-3|NA|TRBV9
CASSFGTSVTDTQYF
TGTGCCAGCAGCTTCGGGACTAGCGTGACAGATACGCAGTATTTT
>NA|TRBJ1-5|NA|TRBV4-1
CASSQDASQPQHF
TGCGCCAGCAGCCAAGATGCGAGTCAGCCCCAGCATTTT
>NA|TRBJ2-3|NA|TRBV5-4
CASSPRETSTDTQYF
TGTGCCAGCAGCCCCCGGGAAACTAGCACAGATACGCAGTATTTT
>NA|TRBJ2-2|NA|TRBV6-5
CASSYGGSNTGELFF
TGTGCCAGCAGTTATGGGGGGTCGAACACCGGGGAGCTGTTTTTT
>NA|TRBJ2-2|NA|TRBV5-1
CASSLEQPANTGELFF
TGCGCCAGCAGCTTGGAACAGCCCGCGAACACCGGGGAGCTGTTTTTT
>NA|TRBJ2-7|NA|TRBV5-6
CASSLERSYEQYF
TGTGCCAGCAGCTTGGAGAGGTCCTACGAGCAGTACTTC
>NA|TRBJ1-1|NA|TRBV6-5
CASKSTVMNTEAFF
TGTGCCAGCAAGTCAACGGTTATGAACACTGAAGCTTTCTTT
>TRBD1|TRBJ1-2|once|TRBV5-1
CASSLGGQGDAYGYTF
TGCGCCAGCAGCTTGGGGGGACAGGGGGATGCGTATGGCTACACCTTC
>NA|TRBJ1-3|few|TRBV2
CASSPSHDSSGNTIYF
TGTGCCAGCAGTCCCTCTCATGACAGTTCTGGAAACACCATATATTTT
>NA|TRBJ2-1|NA|TRBV7-7
CASSLLTGDYNEQFF
TGTGCCAGCAGCTTATTAACGGGAGATTACAATGAGCAGTTCTTC
>TRBD1|TRBJ1-6|NA|TRBV11-2
CASSDTGGHSPLHF
TGTGCCAGCAGCGATACAGGGGGGCATTCACCCCTCCACTTT